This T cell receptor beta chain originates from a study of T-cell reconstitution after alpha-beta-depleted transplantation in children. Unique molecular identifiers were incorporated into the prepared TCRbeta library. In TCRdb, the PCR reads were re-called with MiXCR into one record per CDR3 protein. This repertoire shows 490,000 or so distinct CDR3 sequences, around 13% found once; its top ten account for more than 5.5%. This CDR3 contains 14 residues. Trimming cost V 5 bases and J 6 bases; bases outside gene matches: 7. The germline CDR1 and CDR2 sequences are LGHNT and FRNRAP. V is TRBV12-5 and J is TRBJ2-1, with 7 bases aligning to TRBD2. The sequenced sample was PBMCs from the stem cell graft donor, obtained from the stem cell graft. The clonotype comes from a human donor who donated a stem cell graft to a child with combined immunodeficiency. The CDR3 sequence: CASGTGGSLNEQFF. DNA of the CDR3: TGTGCTAGTGGTACCGGCGGGAGTCTCAATGAGCAGTTCTTC.